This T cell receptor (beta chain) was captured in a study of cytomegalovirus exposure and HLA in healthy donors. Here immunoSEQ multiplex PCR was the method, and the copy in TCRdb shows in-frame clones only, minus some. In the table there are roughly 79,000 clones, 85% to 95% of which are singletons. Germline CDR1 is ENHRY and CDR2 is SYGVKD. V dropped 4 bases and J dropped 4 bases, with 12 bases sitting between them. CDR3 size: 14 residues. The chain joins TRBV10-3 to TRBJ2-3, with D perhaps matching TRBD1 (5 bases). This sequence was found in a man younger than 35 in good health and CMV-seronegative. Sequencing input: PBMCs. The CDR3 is CAISGQGGPDTQYF. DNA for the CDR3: TGTGCCATCAGTGGCCAGGGTGGGCCAGATACGCAGTATTTT.